Listed below are T cell receptor beta chains from one sample, sequenced in a study of CD8+CD57+ T cells in acquired aplastic anemia. TCRdb re-analysed the reads in MiXCR, keeping a single row per CDR3 protein. In the table there are some 210,000 distinct CDR3 sequences, approximately 60% of which are singletons. The sample was sorted CD4+, CD8+, or CD8+CD57+ T cells (not recorded which) from PBMCs. These receptors were obtained from a human donor in good health. Each CDR3 is given with its conserved first and last residue. Fields, in order: J gene, clone size, V gene, CDR3 protein. Where a row states a size, it is once, few, many or the class of an expanded clone; other rows omit it.

TRBJ1-2 NA TRBV7-2 CASSLAWRRGYTF
TRBJ2-5 few TRBV15 CATSRVYGVGETQYF
TRBJ1-1 NA TRBV5-1 CASSLELGGRTMFEAFF
TRBJ1-5 few TRBV7-2 CASSRGGTGGLGQPQHF
TRBJ1-6 NA TRBV20-1 CSARDLPETLLHF
TRBJ2-7 many TRBV4-1 CASSQVRDTYEQYF
TRBJ2-7 many TRBV5-1 CASSSGQLYEQYF
TRBJ2-1 NA TRBV9 CASSGGVTGVGEQFF
TRBJ2-7 NA TRBV6-5 CASSQGWNEQYF
TRBJ2-3 NA TRBV2 CASMDQGTDTQYF
TRBJ2-7 many TRBV27 CASNGRVPYEQYF
TRBJ2-2 NA TRBV15 CATRRVVGELFF
TRBJ2-7 NA TRBV5-1 CASSLWTGFSYEQYF
TRBJ2-7 many TRBV4-1 CASSQVQGFYEQYF
TRBJ2-1 NA TRBV27 CASSQPRTSNNEQFF
TRBJ2-7 NA TRBV5-1 CASSSTGKWLYEQYF
TRBJ1-5 few TRBV25-1 CASSAGGRGNQPQHF
TRBJ1-2 NA TRBV10-3 CAISEEQGIYGYTF
TRBJ2-3 few TRBV9 CASSGDRTDTQYF
TRBJ1-2 NA TRBV12-3/TRBV12-4 CANSPGYGYTF
TRBJ2-2 few TRBV7-2 CASSWGQSNTGELFF
TRBJ2-3 NA TRBV5-1 CASSPQIAGASNTQYF
TRBJ1-1 NA TRBV29-1 CSVEEGTAFF
TRBJ2-7 NA TRBV4-1 CASSLRGSDEQYF
TRBJ2-1 many TRBV12-3/TRBV12-4 CASRLGDRYNEQFF
TRBJ1-5 NA TRBV20-1 CSAPYGRGNQPQHF
TRBJ2-1 many TRBV9 CASSGNTGTGVIYNEQFF
TRBJ1-2 many TRBV27 CASSPSWTGNFFNYGYTF
TRBJ2-7 many TRBV15 CATSDRTGAYEQYF
TRBJ1-3 NA TRBV6-1 CASRPRSSGNTIYF
TRBJ1-5 NA TRBV19 CASSIGQEGNQPQHF
TRBJ1-5 NA TRBV12-3/TRBV12-4 CASSYGGGYNEQPQHF
TRBJ2-7 few TRBV25-1 CASSELVGAASDEQYF
TRBJ2-7 many TRBV18 CASSPAQGSPYEQYF
TRBJ2-7 many TRBV6-2/TRBV6-3 CASSYGTGVYEQYF
TRBJ2-3 many TRBV4-1 CASSQEGGGDSNTQYF
TRBJ2-7 many TRBV6-5 CASSYGGEQYF
TRBJ2-2 few TRBV7-9 CASSVGGRELFF
TRBJ1-1 NA TRBV25-1 CASSPAGRGTEAFF
TRBJ2-1 NA TRBV2 CASSEGRVTSGKQFF
TRBJ2-3 NA TRBV20-1 CSAEGRTTDTQYF
TRBJ2-5 NA TRBV18 CASSPPDRDRETQYF